This T cell receptor (beta chain) was found in a study of cytomegalovirus exposure and HLA in healthy donors. Whole-study results and caveats: The study flagged roughly 150 TCR beta chains as cytomegalovirus-associated. Later analysis identified 15,000 to 20,000 TCR beta sequences associated with HLA alleles, using a false discovery rate threshold of 0.05. Compared with the approximately 680-donor mean, an Asian-associated ancestry cluster reportedly had fewer N-insertions, according to a later analysis.

With 60 Vbeta and 13 Jbeta primers, the PCR was carried out. Clones were sequenced by immunoSEQ multiplex PCR, and TCRdb holds only the in-frame ones, with some missing. The sample shows approximately 120,000 clones, around 78% of them seen only once. This CDR3 region has 14 residues. Trimming took 10 bases from V and 5 from J; bases not matched to a gene: 8. Germline-derived CDR1 and CDR2 are MNHNS and SASEGT. These donors counted as nominally healthy when sampled, but unrecorded immune exposures were likely. As concerns this clone: What it binds is unknown.

The sequencing sample was made of PBMCs. The chain uses TRBV6-1 and TRBJ2-1; 10 bases map to TRBD1. The sequence was obtained from a man between 35 and 55 years old in good health and CMV-seronegative. CDR3 residues: CATYPGQGNNEQFF. Here the CDR3 DNA reads TGTGCCACCTACCCGGGACAGGGGAACAATGAGCAGTTCTTC.